This T cell receptor (beta chain) was captured in a study of CD8+CD57+ T cells in acquired aplastic anemia. The overall study: Sorted CD4+ and CD8+ cells gave an average of roughly 3 ug of DNA.

Regarding this clonotype: Its antigen is unidentified.

Whole-study results and caveats: Patients and controls shared over 25 CD8+ CDR3 sequences.

Trimming removed 6 bases at V and 5 bases at J, with 26 bases between. This CDR3 comprises 18 residues. Germline loops: CDR1 SGHAT, CDR2 FQNNGV. Selection for sequencing was limited to patients who had shown CD8+CD57+ cell expansion by flow cytometry. All participating patients were living with severe acquired aplastic anemia. Profiling that covered TCR beta VDJ and CDR3 relied on genomic DNA as its template. MiXCR was run by TCRdb on the reads, yielding one entry per CDR3 protein. This table has fewer than 250,000 distinct CDR3 sequences, more than 45% appearing once. Material: sorted CD4+, CD8+, or CD8+CD57+ T cells (not recorded which) from PBMCs. The chain couples TRBV11-2 to TRBJ2-1; maybe TRBD2 (5 bases). The receptor's source is a human donor with aplastic anemia. Written as DNA, the CDR3 is TGTGCCAGCAGACCCACTAGTAAACGGTTGGGATTGCACAATGAGCAGTTCTTC. Its protein product is CASRPTSKRLGLHNEQFF.